One and the same sample provided the 21 T cell receptor beta chains below, sequenced in a study of T cell responses to AZD1222 COVID-19 vaccine (dated by TCRdb to the early 2020s). Taken with the paper, the label for time point translates to: about 28 days (+/-7) after the second vaccine dose. Read against the paper, the sample's treatment or condition label means: meningococcal conjugate vaccine given as trial control. The library was prepared using the immunoSEQ multiplex PCR assay. Sourced from immuneACCESS, this table was stored by TCRdb with only in-frame sequences that have V and J called. A share of the clones is absent; for the studies checked, an unresolved V gene accounts for under half, and the remainder has no known explanation. The sample has some 80,000 clones on record, about 74% of them singletons. Roughly 29% of the sample is held by the ten biggest clonotypes. The sequencing used peripheral blood, collected 28 days after the second dose of the MenACWY control vaccine. These receptors were collected from an adult who received the MenACWY meningococcal vaccine as a control.

The count of this clone is one. This sequence joins TRBV5-5 and TRBJ2-1; unclear D gene. The CDR3 contains 12 residues. CDR1 is SGHKS, CDR2 YYEKEE, per germline (reference sequence). The V end lost 3 bases, the J end lost 4 bases, and 5 bases lay between the germline ends. As DNA, the CDR3 is TGTGCCAGCAGCTCGAGGTACAATGAGCAGTTCTTC. Its translation: CASSSRYNEQFF. The full variable domain, in which reference TRBV5-5 and TRBJ2-1 provide the parts outside the CDR3, is DAGVTQSPTHLIKTRGQQVTLRCSPISGHKSVSWYQQVLGQGPQFIFQYYEKEERGRGNFPDRFSARQFPNYSSELNVNALLLGDSALYLCASSSRYNEQFFGPGTRLTVL.

This clone was counted only a few times. V and J are TRBV19 and TRBJ1-4; TRBD1 is a possible D gene (5 bases). V was clipped by 4 bases and J by 4 bases, with 10 bases between them. CDR1 and CDR2 from the germline V gene are LNHDA and SQIVND (reference sequence). This CDR3 contains 14 residues. This CDR3 is CASSTPGSNEKLFF. DNA for the CDR3: TGTGCCAGTAGTACCCCAGGGAGTAATGAAAAACTGTTTTTT.

This clone has only one observation. The genes are TRBV4-3 and TRBJ1-6, with unresolved D. Trimming shortened V by 1 base and J by 6 bases, and 10 bases separated the two germline ends. Germline V gene lookup returns CDR1 LGHNA and CDR2 YSLEER. CDR3 length: 15 residues. The CDR3 DNA reads TGCGCCAGCAGCCAAGCCGCAGACATTAATTCACCCCTCCACTTT. Translating gives CASSQAADINSPLHF.

This sequence joins TRBV7-9 and TRBJ2-3; 7 positions agree with TRBD2. V lost 1 base, J lost 4 bases, and 8 bases stayed unmatched. From germline, CDR1 is SEHNR and CDR2 FQNEAQ (reference sequence). CDR3 length: 16 residues. The CDR3 region is CASSLGIAGEADTQYF. The CDR3 DNA reads as TGTGCCAGCAGCTTAGGAATCGCGGGGGAAGCAGATACGCAGTATTTT.

V gene TRBV27 combines with J gene TRBJ1-6, with 8 bases matching TRBD1. The CDR3 is 16 residues long. Looked up from germline, CDR1 is MNHEY and CDR2 is SMNVEV (reference sequence). J lost 6 bases, V lost 4 bases, and 8 bases had no gene match. CDR3 in amino acids: CASSSPTTGGNSPLHF. The CDR3 nucleotides are TGTGCCAGCAGTTCGCCGACCACAGGGGGTAATTCACCCCTCCACTTT.

The chain uses TRBV9 and TRBJ1-5; D may be TRBD1 (6 bases). V lost 5 bases to trimming and J lost 7 bases, with 16 bases between them. This CDR3 spans 14 amino acids. Germline V CDR1 and CDR2: SGDLS, YYNGEE. This chain's CDR3 is CASSKGGGPQPQHF. The CDR3 bases are TGTGCCAGCAGTAAAGGGGGGGGGCCCCAGCCCCAGCATTTT.

The CDR3, as DNA: TGTGCCAGCAGCCGGGGCTACGTATTCTACACCTTC. It is translated as CASSRGYVFYTF. This chain connects TRBV28 to TRBJ1-2, with D possibly TRBD1 on 5 matching bases. The CDR3 is made up of 12 amino acids. Looked up from germline, CDR1 is MDHEN and CDR2 is SYDVKM. The ends were cut back, 6 bases at V and 10 bases at J, with 15 bases in the middle.

The chain recombines TRBV20-1 with TRBJ1-1; a weak D match, TRBD1 (6 bases). CDR3 length equals 14 residues. CDR1 and CDR2 (germline): DFQATT, SNEGSKA (reference sequence). V was clipped by 3 bases and J by 7 bases, with 18 bases between them. CDR3 sequence reads: CSASVLTEGVEAFF. The CDR3 DNA sequence: TGCAGTGCTAGTGTACTAACGGAGGGGGTTGAAGCTTTCTTT.

V usage is TRBV7-2 and J usage is TRBJ2-7; D gene uncertain. The CDR3 runs to 13 residues. CDR1 is SGHTA and CDR2 is FQGNSA in the germline V gene. Trimming left V 4 bases short and J 1 base short, with 8 bases between. CDR3 DNA sequence: TGTGCCAGCAGCTCCCTCAGTTCCTACGAGCAGTACTTC. Its translation is CASSSLSSYEQYF.

The count of this clone is one. The V call is TRBV6-2 or TRBV6-3, the J call TRBJ1-5; D not certain. Trimming shortened V by 2 bases and J by 6 bases, and 8 bases separated the two germline ends. The germline gives CDR1 MNHEY, CDR2 SVGEGT. This CDR3 contains 13 residues. The CDR3 loop is CASSYDNLQPQHF. DNA for the CDR3: TGTGCCAGCAGTTACGACAACCTTCAGCCCCAGCATTTT.

The rearrangement uses TRBV2 and TRBJ1-6; D may be TRBD1 (5 bases). Germline V gives CDR1 SNHLY, CDR2 FYNNEI. The CDR3 sequence is 14 residues long. V was clipped by 7 bases and J by 6 bases, with 13 bases between them. The CDR3 DNA follows: TGTGCCAGCACCCCGGGACGTACTAATTCACCCCTCCACTTT. Translated: CASTPGRTNSPLHF.

The chain joins TRBV23-1 to TRBJ1-4, with D possibly TRBD1 on 5 matching bases. TRBV23-1 falls under the ORF class, with uncertain function. Trimming took 7 bases from V and 5 from J, leaving 23 bases between them. The CDR3 consists of 17 residues. The CDR3 DNA reads as TGCGCCAGCACTCCGGGGGTGGCAGTCCGAAAGAATGAAAAACTGTTTTTT. Translation: CASTPGVAVRKNEKLFF.

This clone showed up just once. This chain links TRBV9 with TRBJ1-4; 9 nucleotides match TRBD1. In germline, CDR1 is SGDLS, CDR2 YYNGEE. The CDR3 contains 19 residues. V shed 3 bases, J shed 8 bases, and the junction held 20 bases outside the gene matches. The DNA for the CDR3 is TGTGCCAGCAGCGCCCCCGGGACAGGGCGCGCGGAGGGACGGGAAAAACTGTTTTTT. Protein sequence: CASSAPGTGRAEGREKLFF.

The chain joins TRBV27 to TRBJ1-6; D not certain. Per the germline V gene, CDR1 is MNHEY and CDR2 is SMNVEV (reference sequence). Deletions cut 6 bases from V and 0 bases from J, with 9 bases between. The CDR3 runs 15 residues. The CDR3 sequence: CASRNTSSYNSPLHF. The CDR3, as DNA: TGTGCCAGCAGGAATACTAGCTCCTATAATTCACCCCTCCACTTT.

The rearrangement links TRBV5-1 to TRBJ1-1, with D possibly matching TRBD1 (6 bases). The CDR3 consists of 17 residues. V lost 1 base, J lost 2 bases, and 18 bases lay in between. CDR1 and CDR2 from the germline V gene are SGHRS and YFSETQ. The CDR3 DNA is TGCGCCAGCAGCTTGAGAGGCCAGGGGTGGGGAAACACTGAAGCTTTCTTT. It specifies CASSLRGQGWGNTEAFF.

DNA for the CDR3: TGCGCCAGCAGCTTGGGGCCGGACAGGGAGTATGGCTACACCTTC. This encodes CASSLGPDREYGYTF. The chain has TRBV5-1 and TRBJ1-2; 8 bases map to TRBD1. CDR1 is SGHRS and CDR2 is YFSETQ in the germline V gene. The CDR3 consists of 15 residues. J lost 5 bases, V lost 0 bases, and 6 bases had no gene match.

The rearrangement uses TRBV7-8 and TRBJ1-5; 7 bases align to TRBD1. Trimming at V came to 8 bases and at J to 4 bases, leaving 5 bases not matched to a gene. CDR1 is SGHVS and CDR2 is FQNEAQ in the germline V gene. The CDR3 runs 13 residues. The CDR3: CASGTVPNQPQHF. The DNA of the CDR3 is TGTGCCAGCGGGACAGTTCCAAATCAGCCCCAGCATTTT.

This clone was seen a handful of times. The chain links TRBV6-5 to TRBJ1-1; 7 positions match TRBD1. V dropped 6 bases and J dropped 1; count of bases not matched to a gene: 5. The germline gives CDR1 MNHEY, CDR2 SVGAGI. CDR3 length: 14 amino acids. CDR3 loop: CASRRTGENTEAFF. CDR3 in DNA: TGTGCCAGCAGGCGGACAGGTGAGAACACTGAAGCTTTCTTT.

V and J are TRBV29-1 and TRBJ2-1; D is possibly TRBD1 (5 bases). CDR3 length: 14 residues. V dropped 0 bases and J dropped 13 bases, with 19 bases sitting between them. The germline V gene encodes CDR1 SQVTM and CDR2 ANQGSEA. Here the CDR3 reads CSVEDDRGSFPQFF. CDR3 DNA sequence: TGCAGCGTTGAAGATGATAGGGGCTCTTTTCCTCAGTTCTTC.

This clone showed up just once. The DNA for the CDR3 is TGTGCCAGCAGCCAAAGGAGCGGGAGAATGAATGAGCAGTTCTTC. As protein: CASSQRSGRMNEQFF. The V gene is TRBV3-1 (or the pseudogene TRBV3-2), the J gene TRBJ2-1; TRBD2 agrees at 8 bases. The V gene end was trimmed by 2 bases and the J gene end by 7 bases; junction bases not matched to a gene: 7. Per the germline V gene, CDR1 is LGHDT and CDR2 is YNNKEL (reference sequence). The CDR3 sequence is 15 residues long.

This clone was seen only a few times. The chain is built from TRBV6-5 and TRBJ2-1, with D perhaps matching TRBD1 (5 bases). Per the germline V gene, CDR1 is MNHEY and CDR2 is SVGAGI. This CDR3 is built from 12 residues. With 1 base removed from V and 10 bases from J, the gap between germline ends came to 8 bases. As DNA, the CDR3 is TGTGCCAGCAGTTACTGGGGCGCGGAGCAGTTCTTC. Translation: CASSYWGAEQFF.